These 3 T cell receptor beta chains were all obtained from the same sample, sequenced in a study of blood T cell repertoires in COVID-19. The data were produced by immunoSEQ multiplex PCR, yet TCRdb's version contains in-frame clones alone and is incomplete. There are 90,000 to 120,000 clones in the sample; roughly 90% occur only once, and roughly 4.9% lies in the top ten. Sequenced material: peripheral blood. All receptors derive from a man between 40 and 49 years old with active or convalescent COVID-19.

The rearrangement joins TRBV27 to TRBJ2-6; 9 positions agree with TRBD2. Germline V gene lookup returns CDR1 MNHEY and CDR2 SMNVEV (reference sequence). CDR3 length equals 18 residues. Germline trimming cut 6 bases from V and 0 bases from J; bases unmatched to any gene: 9. The CDR3 loop is CASRSLAGSSSGANVLTF. The CDR3 DNA reads TGTGCCAGCAGATCGCTAGCGGGGTCTAGCTCTGGGGCCAACGTCCTGACTTTC.

This chain joins TRBV27 and TRBJ1-5, with 7 bases aligning to TRBD1. CDR3 length: 14 residues. The V gene's germline CDR1 is MNHEY and CDR2 SMNVEV (reference sequence). After removal of 3 bases from V and 6 bases from J, the junction contained 5 bases not matched to a gene. CDR3 amino acids: CASSLGAGGQPQHF. The DNA for the CDR3 is TGTGCCAGCAGTTTGGGGGCAGGGGGTCAGCCCCAGCATTTT.

The chain joins TRBV28 to TRBJ1-5; D is uncertain. Germline V gives CDR1 MDHEN, CDR2 SYDVKM. Trimming took off 3 bases at V and 5 bases at J, with 8 bases between the two ends. The CDR3 is 13 amino acids. The CDR3 nucleotides are TGTGCCAGCAGTTTGGGCAGCTATCAGCCCCAGCATTTT. Its translation is CASSLGSYQPQHF. Based on the CDR3 plus reference TRBV28 and TRBJ1-5, the full variable domain is DVKVTQSSRYLVKRTGEKVFLECVQDMDHENMFWYRQDPGLGLRLIYFSYDVKMKEKGDIPEGYSVSREKKERFSLILESASTNQTSMYLCASSLGSYQPQHFGDGTRLSIL.